This T cell receptor beta chain was found in a study of T cell responses to AZD1222 COVID-19 vaccine. The study, taken as a whole, reports: Females made up more of the donors, who were largely white British, and clonal diversity may have come out too low. Dominant at 160-218 and 743-854, vaccine-associated CD4 TCRs also spanned spike.

The protocol was immunoSEQ multiplex PCR, while the TCRdb copy is restricted to in-frame clones and leaves out a portion. The sample records tens of thousands of clones, roughly 89% being singletons. The germline V and J ends were trimmed by 3 bases and 1 base, with 6 bases remaining between them. This CDR3 comprises 13 residues. Germline V gene data show CDR1 as SGHTA and CDR2 as FQGNSA. Comments on this clone: As yet, its antigen is unknown.

The specimen comprised peripheral blood, sampled 28 days after the second AZD1222 dose. This sequence was found in an adult who received the AZD1222 COVID-19 vaccine. The gene calls are TRBV7-2 and TRBJ1-1, with unresolved D. For the CDR3, the DNA is TGTGCCAGCAGCTTGTCCTGGAACACTGAAGCTTTCTTT. Its translation is CASSLSWNTEAFF.